This paragraph covers one TCR beta chain sequence. Time point: pre-treatment baseline. These data are taken from a study of blood T cell dynamics during melanoma immunotherapy. Each bulk PBMC sample had 300 to 400 ng DNA loaded. Libraries were prepared by immunoSEQ multiplex PCR; TCRdb keeps only in-frame clonotypes and omits some of them. The sample shows about 9,700 clones, 70% to 90% of them seen only once. The TCR comes from a human donor with melanoma. The input for sequencing was blood, taken from a patient treated with checkpoint blockade.

In DNA form, the CDR3 reads TGTGCCAGCAGCTCCCGCCGCCTTAATCAGCCCCAGCATTTT. Translated, it gives CASSSRRLNQPQHF. The J gene is TRBJ1-5, the V gene TRBV7-8; D remains ambiguous. The germline gives CDR1 SGHVS, CDR2 FQNEAQ. The CDR3 length is 14 residues. The V end lost 4 bases, the J end lost 4 bases, and 11 bases lay between the germline ends.